This record covers a single T cell receptor (beta chain). Its antigen is unidentified. The sample originates from a study of cytotoxic CD8 clonotypes in ibrutinib-treated CLL. Study context: Response specimens were obtained following a median treatment duration of about 12 months, with a range of 6 to 36.

PBMCs were cryopreserved, and 1.5 to 2.5 micrograms of genomic DNA from them went into TCR beta libraries. Overall study findings and caveats: Baseline-level clonality went beyond age-matched healthy donors and moved in step with circulating CD8+ T-cell counts. Private clonotypes, not public ones, expanded at ibrutinib response.

The germline V gene has CDR1 SNHLY and CDR2 FYNNEI. The CDR3 has 14 residues. Trimming took off 7 bases at V and 5 bases at J, with 15 bases between the two ends. Profiled with immunoSEQ multiplex PCR; TCRdb holds only in-frame clones, not every one. The table records more than 200,000 clones, 60% to 80% of them present only once. The receptor comes from a human donor with chronic lymphocytic leukemia. The genes are TRBV2 and TRBJ1-5; D possibly corresponds to TRBD1 (5 bases). The source material was PBMCs, sampled after 12 months of ibrutinib treatment. The CDR3 region is CASTREEKYQPQHF. In DNA, the CDR3 is TGTGCCAGCACCAGGGAGGAAAAGTATCAGCCCCAGCATTTT. Full variable domain (outside the CDR3, taken from reference TRBV2 and TRBJ1-5): EPEVTQTPSHQVTQMGQEVILRCVPISNHLYFYWYRQILGQKVEFLVSFYNNEISEKSEIFDDQFSVERPDGSNFTLKIRSTKLEDSAMYFCASTREEKYQPQHFGDGTRLSIL.